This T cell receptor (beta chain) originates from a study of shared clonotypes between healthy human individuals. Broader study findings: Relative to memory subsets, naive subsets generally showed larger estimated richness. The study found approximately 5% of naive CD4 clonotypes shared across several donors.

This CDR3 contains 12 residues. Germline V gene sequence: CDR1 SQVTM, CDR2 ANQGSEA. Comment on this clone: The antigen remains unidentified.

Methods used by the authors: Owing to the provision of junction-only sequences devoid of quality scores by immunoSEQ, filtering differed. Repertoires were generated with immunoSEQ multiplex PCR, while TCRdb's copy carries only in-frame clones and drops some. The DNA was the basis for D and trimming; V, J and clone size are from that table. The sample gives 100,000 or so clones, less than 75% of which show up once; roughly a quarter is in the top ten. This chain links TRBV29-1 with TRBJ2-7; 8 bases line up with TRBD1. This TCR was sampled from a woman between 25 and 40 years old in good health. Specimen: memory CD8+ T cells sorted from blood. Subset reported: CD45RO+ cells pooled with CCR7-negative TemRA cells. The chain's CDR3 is CTLSTGVREQYF. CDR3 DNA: TGCACCCTTTCGACAGGGGTGCGAGAGCAGTACTTC.